The 29 T cell receptor beta chains in this list originate from one sample, sequenced in a study of response to subunit inactivated influenza vaccine. TCRdb re-derived calls from the RT-PCR reads in MiXCR, one entry per CDR3 protein. Here the sample spans hundreds of thousands of distinct CDR3 sequences, less than 20% being singletons. The sample here was PBMCs from blood, taken around 5 days after vaccination. These receptors were collected from a man in his fifties or sixties who received an inactivated influenza vaccine.

The chain is built from TRBV7-2 and TRBJ1-3; TRBD1 is a possible D gene (6 bases). Germline V gene data show CDR1 as SGHTA and CDR2 as FQGNSA. The CDR3 totals 13 residues. The ends were cut back, 4 bases at V and 4 bases at J, with 8 bases in the middle. The CDR3 loop reads CASSSDSGNTIYF. The CDR3 coding sequence is TGTGCCAGCAGCTCGGACAGCGGAAACACCATATATTTT.

The sample holds a few counts of this clonotype. CDR3 in amino acids: CASSEQGGQLFF. DNA for the CDR3: TGCGCCAGCAGTGAACAGGGTGGGCAACTGTTTTTT. The chain recombines TRBV10-2 with TRBJ1-4; a possible D gene is TRBD1 (6 bases). Per germline, CDR1 WSHSY and CDR2 SAAADI. This CDR3 has 12 residues. V lost 3 bases and J 12 bases, leaving 11 bases between the germline ends.

This clonotype has just a few counts. V is TRBV5-1 and J is TRBJ2-3, with D perhaps TRBD2 (6 bases). Between the trimmed V and J ends, which lost 4 bases and 2 bases, there was a span of 11 bases. The CDR3 covers 14 residues. CDR1 is SGHRS and CDR2 is YFSETQ in the germline V gene. The CDR3 spells CASSTGELTDTQYF. As DNA, the CDR3 is TGCGCCAGCAGCACGGGAGAGCTCACAGATACGCAGTATTTT.

This clonotype was seen just once. The genes are TRBV6-4 and TRBJ2-2; D not certain. Germline CDR1 is MRHNA and CDR2 is SNTAGT. V was clipped by 3 bases and J by 2 bases, with 10 bases between them. The CDR3 has 15 residues. In DNA form, the CDR3 reads TGTGCCAGCAGTGAACAGCCGGTAAACACCGGGGAGCTGTTTTTT. Encoded protein: CASSEQPVNTGELFF.

J is TRBJ2-7 and V is TRBV29-1, with 7 bases that match TRBD2. V was pared by 8 bases and J by 4 bases, with 14 bases of the junction left unmatched. CDR3 length equals 14 residues. CDR1 SQVTM and CDR2 ANQGSEA come from the germline V gene. The CDR3 loop reads CSIIVEGAGYEQYF. CDR3 sequence (DNA): TGCAGCATAATCGTCGAAGGAGCGGGGTACGAGCAGTACTTC.

The rearrangement uses TRBV12-3 or TRBV12-4 and TRBJ2-3; TRBD1 or TRBD2 may be the D gene (5 bases each). With 0 bases removed from V and 7 bases from J, the gap between germline ends came to 17 bases. The CDR3 runs 16 residues. The CDR3 region has the DNA TGTGCCAGCAGTTTAGCGGGGGAATCGGGCTCGCATACGCAGTATTTT. As protein: CASSLAGESGSHTQYF.

The sample holds a few counts of this clonotype. J is TRBJ2-3 and V is TRBV9, with 9 bases aligning to TRBD2. The germline V gene has CDR1 SGDLS and CDR2 YYNGEE. Losses at the gene ends were 0 bases for V and 0 bases for J; bases not matched to a gene: 5. This CDR3 has 17 amino acids. The CDR3 protein is CASSVAAGGLSTDTQYF. The CDR3 DNA reads TGTGCCAGCAGCGTAGCAGCGGGAGGATTGAGCACAGATACGCAGTATTTT.

The chain uses TRBV24-1 and TRBJ2-3; tentative D call: TRBD1 (6 bases). Trimming removed 5 bases at V and 0 bases at J, with 11 bases between. The germline V gene encodes CDR1 KGHDR and CDR2 SFDVKD. The CDR3 consists of 15 residues. The CDR3 spells CATSATGPSTDTQYF. CDR3 DNA sequence: TGTGCCACCAGTGCCACAGGGCCGAGCACAGATACGCAGTATTTT.

The chain has TRBV12-3 or TRBV12-4 and TRBJ2-2; 9 nucleotides match TRBD2. The J segment lost 5 bases and the V segment lost 3 bases, leaving 7 bases of the junction unmatched. The CDR3 totals 16 residues. CDR3 in amino acids: CASSFAGGLGTGELFF. CDR3 DNA: TGTGCCAGCAGTTTTGCGGGAGGGTTAGGAACCGGGGAGCTGTTTTTT.

The V gene is TRBV20-1, the J gene TRBJ1-1; 7 bases agree with TRBD1. J gave up 1 base and V 3 bases, and 5 bases lay outside the gene matches. The CDR3 loop spans 14 amino acids. Germline assignment: CDR1 DFQATT and CDR2 SNEGSKA (reference sequence). In DNA form, the CDR3 reads TGCAGTGCTAGCGTAGGGGGCTCGAACACTGAAGCTTTCTTT. It yields the protein CSASVGGSNTEAFF.

The sample holds one count of this clonotype. This sequence joins TRBV18 and TRBJ2-5; no clear D gene. The germline V and J ends were trimmed by 3 bases and 2 bases, with 10 bases remaining between them. Germline V gene sequence: CDR1 KGHSH, CDR2 LQKENI. The CDR3 length is 14 residues. This chain's CDR3 is CASSPIDFQETQYF. CDR3 nucleotide sequence: TGTGCCAGCTCACCCATAGATTTTCAAGAGACCCAGTACTTC.

This clonotype turned up a few times. The chain links TRBV6-1 to TRBJ2-6; D ambiguous. CDR1 and CDR2 (germline): MNHNS, SASEGT. Trimming stripped 5 bases from V and 0 bases from J, with 17 bases between. The CDR3 has 18 residues. As DNA, the CDR3 is TGTGCCAGCAGTCGGACGATACCCTCTGGCTCTGGGGCCAACGTCCTGACTTTC. Its protein is CASSRTIPSGSGANVLTF.

The chain is built from TRBV5-1 and TRBJ2-3; D gene ambiguous. The CDR3 totals 14 residues. Trimming took off 4 bases at V and 3 bases at J, with 12 bases between the two ends. From germline, CDR1 is SGHRS and CDR2 YFSETQ. The CDR3 bases are TGCGCCAGCAGCCATAAAGAACAGACAGATACGCAGTATTTT. This sequence encodes CASSHKEQTDTQYF.

The gene calls are TRBV20-1 and TRBJ2-1; 11 bases match TRBD2. Germline V gene sequence: CDR1 DFQATT, CDR2 SNEGSKA (reference sequence). The CDR3 is 14 residues long. After removal of 6 bases from V and 5 bases from J, the junction contained 6 bases not matched to a gene. DNA of the CDR3: TGCAGTGCCCAATTACTAGCGGGAGACAATGAGCAGTTCTTC. Residues: CSAQLLAGDNEQFF.

The J gene is TRBJ1-5, the V gene TRBV27; D may be TRBD1 (6 bases). V lost 0 bases and J lost 4, with 10 bases in between. The CDR3 runs to 15 residues. Germline lookup yields CDR1 MNHEY and CDR2 SMNVEV (reference sequence). The CDR3 DNA sequence: TGTGCCAGCAGTTTATCACAGGGCGGGAATCAGCCCCAGCATTTT. Protein sequence: CASSLSQGGNQPQHF.

There are a few counts of this clonotype. The junction departs from the called germline gene at one end, perhaps through a read error. This chain connects TRBV5-1 to TRBJ1-1; D call uncertain. Germline CDR1 SGHRS, CDR2 YFSETQ. CDR3 length: 15 residues. The CDR3 DNA sequence: TGCGCCAGCAGTTTGGGGATTCTTACGAACACTGAAGCTTTCTTT. Residues: CASSLGILTNTEAFF.

This clonotype was observed a few times. J is TRBJ2-1 and V is TRBV7-9; no clear D gene. V was clipped by 5 bases and J by 7 bases, with 9 bases between them. The CDR3 is made up of 12 amino acids. Germline V gene data show CDR1 as SEHNR and CDR2 as FQNEAQ (reference sequence). CDR3 residues: CASSHLGNEQFF. In DNA form, the CDR3 reads TGTGCCAGCAGCCATCTGGGGAATGAGCAGTTCTTC.

This clonotype was recorded a few times. The chain carries TRBV25-1 and TRBJ1-2; the D is unclear. Germline loops: CDR1 MGHDK, CDR2 SYGVNS. The CDR3 extends over 17 amino acids. V was clipped by 3 bases and J by 4 bases, with 21 bases between them. CDR3 nucleotide sequence: TGTGCCAGCAGTGACCCTTTCACGGACGGTGGGATCTATGGCTACACCTTC. As protein: CASSDPFTDGGIYGYTF.

This clonotype has only a few counts. The chain joins TRBV19 to TRBJ2-2, with 11 nucleotides matching TRBD2. The CDR3 totals 16 residues. With V trimmed by 7 bases and J by 4 bases, 8 bases remained unmatched. The germline gives CDR1 LNHDA, CDR2 SQIVND (reference sequence). The CDR3 reads CASTFSGRAGTGELFF. In nucleotides, the CDR3 is TGTGCCAGTACCTTTAGCGGGAGGGCAGGCACCGGGGAGCTGTTTTTT.

This clonotype was found many times. The gene calls are TRBV5-6 and TRBJ2-7; 7 positions agree with TRBD2. The V gene end was trimmed by 5 bases and the J gene end by 5 bases; junction bases not matched to a gene: 13. Germline-derived CDR1 and CDR2 are SGHDT and YYEEEE. The CDR3 is 15 amino acids. The CDR3 region is CASSLFGGTIDEQYF. CDR3 in DNA: TGTGCCAGCAGTTTGTTTGGGGGGACTATCGACGAGCAGTACTTC.

This clonotype was detected many times. This chain joins TRBV24-1 and TRBJ2-7; D assignment may be TRBD1 or TRBD2 (6 bases each). Trimming stripped 5 bases from V and 5 bases from J, with 12 bases between. Germline V gene data show CDR1 as KGHDR and CDR2 as SFDVKD. CDR3 length: 13 residues. In DNA form, the CDR3 reads TGTGCCACCAGTGGGGGGGCAGTGAACGAGCAGTACTTC. It encodes CATSGGAVNEQYF.

This clonotype was seen a handful of times. The V gene is TRBV7-9, the J gene TRBJ2-2; 7 bases fit TRBD1. V lost 5 bases to trimming and J lost 3 bases; unmatched junction nucleotides: 12. Germline V gene data show CDR1 as SEHNR and CDR2 as FQNEAQ (reference sequence). The CDR3 loop spans 17 amino acids. DNA of the CDR3: TGTGCCAGCAGCCGCCCACTAGGACAGGCGTACACCGGGGAGCTGTTTTTT. Its protein product is CASSRPLGQAYTGELFF.

This clonotype was observed many times. This chain uses TRBV12-3 or TRBV12-4 with TRBJ2-7, with 8 bases aligning to TRBD1. The CDR3 runs to 15 residues. J was trimmed by 9 bases and V by 5 bases; bases with no gene match: 15. The CDR3 loop is CASSLGQVILRGQYF. The CDR3 DNA sequence: TGTGCCAGCAGTCTGGGACAGGTTATCCTACGAGGGCAGTACTTC.

This clonotype was detected a few times. The J gene is TRBJ2-7, the V gene TRBV20-1; D may be TRBD1 (6 bases). The CDR3 runs to 15 residues. Trimming took off 1 base at V and 6 bases at J, with 19 bases between the two ends. Per the germline V gene, CDR1 is DFQATT and CDR2 is SNEGSKA (reference sequence). CDR3 protein: CSARAGHRSTGEQYF. Here the CDR3 DNA reads TGCAGTGCTAGAGCGGGACATCGCTCAACAGGCGAGCAGTACTTC.

V is TRBV20-1 and J is TRBJ1-1; 7 bases align to TRBD1. CDR1 and CDR2 from the germline V gene are DFQATT and SNEGSKA (reference sequence). Trimming removed 6 bases from V and 2 bases from J; junction bases left unmatched: 6. The CDR3 extends over 13 amino acids. The CDR3 spells CSATGTVNTEAFF. The CDR3 nucleotides read TGCAGTGCGACCGGGACAGTAAACACTGAAGCTTTCTTT.

This clonotype was observed a few times. J is TRBJ2-1 and V is TRBV10-3, with TRBD1 identical over 8 bases. The germline V gene encodes CDR1 ENHRY and CDR2 SYGVKD. CDR3 length: 14 residues. J lost 5 bases, V lost 6 bases, and 6 bases had no gene match. In DNA form, the CDR3 reads TGTGCCATCAGATCGACAGGGGACCACAATGAGCAGTTCTTC. Protein: CAIRSTGDHNEQFF.

The sample holds a few counts of this clonotype. V usage is TRBV2 and J usage is TRBJ2-3; TRBD2 matches 10 bases. This CDR3 comprises 15 residues. CDR1 SNHLY and CDR2 FYNNEI come from the germline V gene. With 6 bases clipped from V and 6 bases from J, the junction kept 9 bases outside the gene matches. CDR3 protein: CASRKSGGAADTQYF. The CDR3 bases are TGTGCCAGCAGAAAGAGCGGGGGGGCCGCCGATACGCAGTATTTT.

The V and J genes are TRBV20-1 and TRBJ2-3; no reliable D call. V was cut by 3 bases and J by 0 bases, with 7 bases left in between. The germline gives CDR1 DFQATT, CDR2 SNEGSKA (reference sequence). CDR3 length: 13 amino acids. The CDR3 loop is CSARELSTDTQYF. The DNA for the CDR3 is TGCAGTGCTAGGGAGCTAAGCACAGATACGCAGTATTTT.

This chain joins TRBV25-1 and TRBJ1-5; D not certain. The V gene's germline CDR1 is MGHDK and CDR2 SYGVNS. This CDR3 is built from 12 residues. Trimming removed 7 bases from V and 7 bases from J, with 11 bases in between. DNA for the CDR3: TGTGCCAGCAATCATGGTGGGCAGCCCCAGCATTTT. It specifies CASNHGGQPQHF.